The 18 T cell receptor beta chains reported below all come from one sample, sequenced in a study of CD8 T cells in Susac syndrome. It was with random hexamers that 0.5 to 1 ug RNA was reverse transcribed. TCRdb reprocessed the immunoSEQ multiplex PCR reads with MiXCR, giving one entry per CDR3 protein. The profile shows 100,000 to 150,000 distinct CDR3 sequences, around 94% of them singletons. Specimen: CD8+ T cells from PBMCs. Every receptor here comes from a human donor with Susac syndrome.

This chain links TRBV6-5 with TRBJ2-5, with unresolved D. Trimming cost V 0 bases and J 1 base, with 6 bases left between them. The CDR3 has 14 amino acids. Germline-derived CDR1 and CDR2 are MNHEY and SVGAGI. The chain's CDR3 is CASSYSSVQETQYF. The CDR3 nucleotides are TGTGCCAGCAGTTACTCGTCAGTCCAAGAGACCCAGTACTTC.

The J gene is TRBJ2-1, the V gene TRBV4-3, with 8 positions matching TRBD2. The V gene end was trimmed by 4 bases and the J gene end by 0 bases; junction bases not matched to a gene: 5. This CDR3 comprises 16 residues. The V gene's germline CDR1 is LGHNA and CDR2 YSLEER. The CDR3 reads CASSPSGPSSYNEQFF. The CDR3 DNA sequence: TGCGCCAGCAGCCCTAGCGGGCCGAGCTCCTACAATGAGCAGTTCTTC.

The chain couples TRBV30 to TRBJ2-3, with D perhaps TRBD2 (6 bases). The CDR3 runs 14 residues. Germline V CDR1 and CDR2: GTSNPN, SVGIG (reference sequence). V lost 1 base to trimming and J lost 4 bases, with 12 bases between them. DNA for the CDR3: TGTGCCTGGAGTGCCCTCGGGGGACCAGATACGCAGTATTTT. Translated, it gives CAWSALGGPDTQYF.

V is TRBV27 and J is TRBJ1-1; D is possibly TRBD1 (6 bases). The CDR3 has 16 amino acids. With 6 bases removed from V and 5 bases from J, the gap between germline ends came to 22 bases. Per germline, CDR1 MNHEY and CDR2 SMNVEV (reference sequence). The CDR3 coding sequence is TGTGCCAGCAGACCCGAACCCTTACAGGGCGGTACTGAAGCTTTCTTT. Amino acids: CASRPEPLQGGTEAFF.

This clonotype was detected only once. The chain uses TRBV15 and TRBJ1-5, with TRBD1 as a possible D gene (5 bases). This CDR3 has 20 amino acids. Germline lookup yields CDR1 LNHNV and CDR2 YYDKDF (reference sequence). With 4 bases removed from V and 0 bases from J, the gap between germline ends came to 25 bases. CDR3 sequence reads: CATSIQSGEGILYSNQPQHF. The CDR3 DNA reads TGTGCCACCAGCATACAGAGTGGCGAGGGGATACTTTATAGCAATCAGCCCCAGCATTTT.

The chain uses TRBV30 and TRBJ1-1; 7 bases are a match to TRBD1. Looked up from germline, CDR1 is GTSNPN and CDR2 is SVGIG (reference sequence). J gave up 2 bases and V 6 bases, and 3 bases lay outside the gene matches. The CDR3 is 12 amino acids. The chain's CDR3 is CACEGANTEAFF. Here the CDR3 DNA reads TGTGCCTGTGAGGGGGCAAACACTGAAGCTTTCTTT.

The genes are TRBV30 and TRBJ1-1; a possible D gene is TRBD1 (5 bases). With 1 base removed from V and 7 bases from J, the gap between germline ends came to 10 bases. The CDR3 has 12 residues. Per the germline V gene, CDR1 is GTSNPN and CDR2 is SVGIG (reference sequence). Written as DNA, the CDR3 is TGTGCCTGGAGTGACCAGGGAATTGAAGCTTTCTTT. Amino acids: CAWSDQGIEAFF.

V and J are TRBV5-1 and TRBJ2-7; no reliable D call. CDR1 SGHRS and CDR2 YFSETQ come from the germline V gene. The CDR3 contains 10 residues. The V end was cut by 2 bases, the J end by 5 bases, with 2 bases between. CDR3 coding DNA: TGCGCCAGCAGCTTCCACGAGCAGTACTTC. The encoded protein is CASSFHEQYF.

V and J are TRBV28 and TRBJ1-5; possible D gene TRBD1, 5 bases. Germline-derived CDR1 and CDR2 are MDHEN and SYDVKM. V lost 8 bases to trimming and J lost 6 bases, with 11 bases between them. This CDR3 has 12 amino acids. CDR3 nucleotide sequence: TGTGCCAGCGGGGCTGAGGGTCAGCCCCAGCATTTT. This codes for CASGAEGQPQHF.

The V and J genes are TRBV6-2 or TRBV6-3 and TRBJ2-1; TRBD1 agrees at 8 bases. Unmatched junction bases numbered 4, after V lost 0 bases and J lost 6 bases. The CDR3 is 15 amino acids. CDR1 and CDR2 (germline): MNHEY, SVGEGT. CDR3 sequence reads: CASSYSEGQANEQFF. In DNA, the CDR3 is TGTGCCAGCAGTTACTCCGAGGGACAGGCCAATGAGCAGTTCTTC.

The J gene is TRBJ2-7, the V gene TRBV29-1; D not resolved. The CDR3 is 14 amino acids. Trimming shortened V by 7 bases and J by 5 bases, and 21 bases separated the two germline ends. The germline V gene has CDR1 SQVTM and CDR2 ANQGSEA. The CDR3 is CSAQVAGVLNEQYF. The CDR3 nucleotides read TGCAGCGCCCAGGTGGCTGGCGTCTTGAACGAGCAGTACTTC.

The chain recombines TRBV9 with TRBJ2-7, with D hard to call. The CDR3 extends over 13 amino acids. The germline gives CDR1 SGDLS, CDR2 YYNGEE. Trimming shortened V by 0 bases and J by 2 bases, and 6 bases separated the two germline ends. The chain's CDR3 is CASSVDGTYEQYF. In nucleotides, the CDR3 is TGTGCCAGCAGCGTAGATGGGACCTACGAGCAGTACTTC.

This chain links TRBV25-1 with TRBJ2-7; possible D gene TRBD1, 5 bases. Germline lookup yields CDR1 MGHDK and CDR2 SYGVNS. V was cut by 2 bases and J by 0 bases, with 14 bases left in between. The CDR3 extends over 16 amino acids. The CDR3 spells CASSEQGYPRSYEQYF. The DNA for the CDR3 is TGTGCCAGCAGTGAACAGGGTTACCCTCGCTCCTACGAGCAGTACTTC.

The chain uses TRBV6-2 or TRBV6-3 and TRBJ1-1; D not resolved. Germline V CDR1 and CDR2: MNHEY, SVGEGT. This CDR3 has 14 residues. With 0 bases removed from V and 0 bases from J, the gap between germline ends came to 5 bases. This chain's CDR3 is CASSYSVMNTEAFF. The CDR3 nucleotides read TGTGCCAGCAGTTACTCCGTGATGAACACTGAAGCTTTCTTT.

The chain is built from TRBV12-3 or TRBV12-4 and TRBJ1-1; 10 bases line up with TRBD1. V shed 6 bases and J 4 bases; nucleotides not matched to a gene: 5. This CDR3 spans 14 amino acids. The DNA for the CDR3 is TGTGCCAGCAGGGAAGGACAGGGGGGCACTGAAGCTTTCTTT. Residues: CASREGQGGTEAFF.

V is TRBV5-6 and J is TRBJ2-1; TRBD1 matches 9 bases. Germline lookup yields CDR1 SGHDT and CDR2 YYEEEE. The CDR3 is 16 amino acids. Trimming at V came to 2 bases and at J to 8 bases, leaving 11 bases not matched to a gene. In DNA form, the CDR3 reads TGTGCCAGCAGCTTAGCGGACAGGGGCAGCTGGTATGAGCAGTTCTTC. This codes for CASSLADRGSWYEQFF.

The chain is built from TRBV4-1 and TRBJ2-7; TRBD2 agrees at 7 bases. This CDR3 comprises 18 residues. Per the germline V gene, CDR1 is MGHRA and CDR2 is YSYEKL. With V trimmed by 0 bases and J by 4 bases, 15 bases remained unmatched. This CDR3 reads CASSQEGRGRYLNYEQYF. CDR3 in DNA: TGCGCCAGCAGCCAAGAAGGGAGGGGTCGCTATCTCAATTACGAGCAGTACTTC.

The chain joins TRBV12-5 to TRBJ2-7, with a possible D match to TRBD2 (5 bases). CDR1 LGHNT and CDR2 FRNRAP come from the germline V gene. This CDR3 region has 16 residues. Trimming stripped 0 bases from V and 5 bases from J, with 17 bases between. CDR3: CASGLVLGIGYDEQYF. Here the CDR3 DNA reads TGTGCTAGTGGTTTGGTACTCGGGATCGGTTACGACGAGCAGTACTTC.